In its sample, the clone carrying this T cell receptor (beta chain) was seen a few times. This entry comes from a study of identical twins. TCRdb redid the calling of the 5' RACE reads with MiXCR, one entry per CDR3 protein. The repertoire holds roughly 470,000 distinct CDR3 sequences, with roughly an eighth as singletons. This sample also belongs to another study, concerning yellow fever vaccine responses in identical twins.

Input material: CD4+ T cells sorted from blood. This TCR came from a woman in her late teens or twenties in good health.

CDR3 loop: CASSLGGRGLAGGYEQYF. The CDR3 DNA sequence: TGTGCCAGCAGCTTAGGAGGTCGGGGACTAGCGGGGGGCTACGAGCAGTACTTC. The chain is built from TRBV7-6 and TRBJ2-7; 15 nucleotides match TRBD2. Trimming removed 1 base from V and 3 bases from J; junction bases left unmatched: 7. CDR3 length equals 18 residues. Germline V gene lookup returns CDR1 SGHVS and CDR2 FNYEAQ.